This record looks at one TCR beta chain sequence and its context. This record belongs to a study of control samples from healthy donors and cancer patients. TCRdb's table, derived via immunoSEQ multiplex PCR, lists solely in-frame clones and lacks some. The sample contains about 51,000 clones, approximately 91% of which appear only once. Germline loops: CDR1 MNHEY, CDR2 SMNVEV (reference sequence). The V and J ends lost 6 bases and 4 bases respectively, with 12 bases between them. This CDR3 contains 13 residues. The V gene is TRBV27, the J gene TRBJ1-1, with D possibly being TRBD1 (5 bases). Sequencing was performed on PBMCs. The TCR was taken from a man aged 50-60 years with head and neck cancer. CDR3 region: CASSLTVLTEAFF. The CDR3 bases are TGTGCCAGCAGCTTGACAGTTCTCACTGAAGCTTTCTTT.